The subject of this entry is one T cell receptor (beta chain). Its antigen is not yet known. No base qualities exist here, and no much larger clone lies one base off it. Spanning cysteine to phenylalanine, the CDR3 consists of 18 amino acids. CDR3 DNA is the only sequence kept; it has 54 bases, read in frame from the first base. According to the germline V gene, CDR1 reads LGHNA and CDR2 reads YSLEER. V loses 1 base of germline sequence and J loses 0 bases, and the interval between the two ends is 13 bases. The record originates from a study of T-cell reconstitution after alpha-beta-depleted transplantation in children (dated by TCRdb to about 2016). About the investigation overall: The study quantitatively tracked T-cell immune reconstitution after TCRalphabeta/CD19-depleted allogeneic hematopoietic cell transplantation in children using TCR repertoire profiling.

Receptor amplification or capture employed PCR. TCRdb names Illumina HiSeq 2500 as the instrument used. TCR libraries were prepared with molecular barcoding, using unique molecular identifiers to normalize TCRbeta repertoire quantification. The public reads were quality trimmed at Q25 with fastp and then assembled into clones with MiXCR by TCRdb, keeping productive beta chains. CDR3 protein duplicates are merged, each entry listing the most common genes and DNA. For this sample the table gives about 480,000 distinct CDR3 sequences, of which under 15% were detected only once. In total, the top ten clones hold 4.5% to 6% of the sample.

The chain is assembled from TRBV4-3 and TRBJ2-6; the D segment could be TRBD2, given 6 matching bases. The sequencing here drew on PBMCs from the stem cell graft donor, taken from the stem cell graft. The TCR was taken from a human donor who donated a stem cell graft to a child with combined immunodeficiency. The DNA reads TGCGCCAGCAGCCAAGGGAAGGAGGGGTACTCTGGGGCCAACGTCCTGACTTTC. The resulting protein is CASSQGKEGYSGANVLTF.